This entry is about one TCR beta chain. What it binds is not known. The entry originates in a study of T cell responses to AZD1222 COVID-19 vaccine. At the level of the study: Researchers grouped second doses given at about 4 or about 12 weeks into one pool. Notes on the study in general: Spike-specific TCR depth and breadth grew after two AZD1222 doses.

Trimming left V 6 bases short and J 0 bases short, with 10 bases between. CDR3 length: 14 residues. Germline V gene lookup returns CDR1 MNHEY and CDR2 SMNVEV (reference sequence). Repertoires were generated with immunoSEQ multiplex PCR, while TCRdb's copy carries only in-frame clones and drops some. This table holds about 100,000 clones, about 90% found once. Sequencing used peripheral blood, obtained on day 0 of AZD1222 vaccination. This sequence originates from an adult in good health. The gene calls are TRBV27 and TRBJ2-3; D call uncertain. The CDR3 loop is CASSRQTSTDTQYF. The CDR3 bases are TGTGCCAGCAGCCGCCAGACTAGCACAGATACGCAGTATTTT.